This is a list of T cell receptor beta chains from one sample in a study of post-analysis software for immune sequencing data. TCRdb used MiXCR to reprocess the PCR reads, holding one entry per CDR3 protein. Seen here are over 300,000 distinct CDR3 sequences, less than 40% observed once, and the top ten hold around an eighth. What was sequenced was blood. These receptors came from a girl under 18 with multiple sclerosis. The CDR3 runs from the conserved cysteine through the conserved F or W. Each record gives: J gene, D gene, V gene, clone size, CDR3 DNA, CDR3 protein. A D gene is named only where the DNA matches it firmly. Only part of the rows carry a size: once, few, many, or a class if the clone is expanded.

>TRBJ2-5|.|TRBV12-5|.
TGTGCTAGTGGTTTAACCGGGCGAGAGACCCAGTACTTC
CASGLTGRETQYF
>TRBJ2-5|TRBD1|TRBV12-3/TRBV12-4|few
TGTGCCAGCAGTCCCCTTGGGACAGGGTCAGAGACCCAGTACTTC
CASSPLGTGSETQYF
>TRBJ2-4|TRBD2|TRBV4-1|few
TGCGCCAGCAGCCGTAGGACTAGCGGGGGGATAGCCAAAAACATTCAGTACTTC
CASSRRTSGGIAKNIQYF
>TRBJ2-1|.|TRBV10-3|few
TGTGCCATCACCACCCGGCAGGGACCATACAATGAGCAGTTCTTC
CAITTRQGPYNEQFF
>TRBJ2-5|.|TRBV3-1|.
TGTGCCAGCAGCCAAGCTAAGTTTAGCGGAGACACCCAGTACTTC
CASSQAKFSGDTQYF
>TRBJ2-1|TRBD2|TRBV11-3|few
TGTGCCAGCAGCCCCCCCGCGGGGACTAGCCCGGCGGATGAGCAGTTCTTC
CASSPPAGTSPADEQFF
>TRBJ2-2|.|TRBV5-8|.
TGTGCCAGCAGCTTGGGTCCGAGACGGGAGCTGTTTTTT
CASSLGPRRELFF
>TRBJ1-4|.|TRBV12-3/TRBV12-4|.
TGTGCCAGCAGTTACCCCCGGGGAGGGGTGGAGGGTGAAAAACTGTTTTTT
CASSYPRGGVEGEKLFF
>TRBJ1-2|.|TRBV7-2|.
TGTGCCAGCAGCTTCCCAACAGGTGCTGGAGGCTACACCTTC
CASSFPTGAGGYTF
>TRBJ2-1|.|TRBV10-3|.
TGTGCCACCAATAGAGACAATGAGCAGTTCTTC
CATNRDNEQFF
>TRBJ2-1|.|TRBV3-1|.
TGTGCCAGCAGCCGACAGGACTCCTACAATGAGCAGTTCTTC
CASSRQDSYNEQFF
>TRBJ2-7|.|TRBV28|few
TGTGCCAGCAGTCCTCGTGACAACTCCTACGAGCAGTACTTC
CASSPRDNSYEQYF
>TRBJ2-3|.|TRBV12-3/TRBV12-4|once
TGTGCCAGCAGCCCCGGAGTGGGGGCAGATACGCAGTATTTT
CASSPGVGADTQYF
>TRBJ1-1|.|TRBV6-5|.
TGTGCCAGCTGGCCGGGACTCATGAACACTGAAGCTTTCTTT
CASWPGLMNTEAFF
>TRBJ1-5|.|TRBV6-1|few
TGTGCCAGCAGTGAGCAGGATAGGAATCAGCCCCAGCATTTT
CASSEQDRNQPQHF
>TRBJ1-1|.|TRBV3-1|.
TGTGCCAGCAACCGACTAAGCACGGCGAACACTGAAGCTTTCTTT
CASNRLSTANTEAFF
>TRBJ2-1|.|TRBV24-1|few
TGTGCCACCAGTGCCTGGGCGGGGAGCGGTGAGCAGTTCTTC
CATSAWAGSGEQFF
>TRBJ2-1|.|TRBV29-1|.
TGCAGCGTTGTTGGAGGGATCGGCTACAATGAGCAGTTCTTC
CSVVGGIGYNEQFF
>TRBJ1-1|TRBD1|TRBV29-1|few
TGCAGCGTGCAACCGGGACAGATAAGGACTGAAGCTTTCTTT
CSVQPGQIRTEAFF
>TRBJ2-4|.|TRBV7-8|.
TGTGCCAGCAGCTTATCTCAGGGTTTAGCCAAAAACATTCAGTACTTC
CASSLSQGLAKNIQYF
>TRBJ2-5|TRBD1|TRBV12-3/TRBV12-4|.
TGTGCCAGCAGTTTATGGGACAGACAAGAGACCCAGTACTTC
CASSLWDRQETQYF
>TRBJ1-2|.|TRBV12-3/TRBV12-4|few
TGTGCCAGCAGCCCTAGTGGGACGGCATTCACCTTC
CASSPSGTAFTF
>TRBJ2-7|.|TRBV30|.
TGTGCCTGTTTACCGGGACGTGGCTACGAGCAGTACTTC
CACLPGRGYEQYF
>TRBJ2-5|TRBD1|TRBV7-2|many
TGTGCCAGCAGCTCGACCCCGGGACAGCAAGAGACCCAGTACTTC
CASSSTPGQQETQYF
>TRBJ2-7|TRBD1|TRBV6-5|.
TGTGCCAGCAGTTACTCGATTGACAGGGACGAGCAGTACTTC
CASSYSIDRDEQYF
>TRBJ2-7|.|TRBV20-1|.
TGCAGTGCTAGAGAGTTCCTTAGCGGATACGAGCAGTACTTC
CSAREFLSGYEQYF